The present TCR beta chain was sequenced within a study of blood T cells in healthy people across ages. The authors ran a second PCR of 7 to 11 cycles using a sample-barcoded 5' primer and a J-beta primer mix. Via MiXCR, TCRdb re-called the 5' RACE reads, giving one row per CDR3 protein. The table records 1.5 million to 2 million distinct CDR3 sequences, roughly 49% of them present only once. The TCR was taken from a woman in her forties in good health. The sample was blood.

CDR3 DNA sequence: TGCAGCGTTGCCCGGGACAGGAGAACCTACGAGCAGTACTTC. It translates to CSVARDRRTYEQYF. The chain uses TRBV29-1 and TRBJ2-4; 8 bases line up with TRBD1. The J call may be faulty, since TRBJ2-7 better matches the DNA end. Germline CDR1 and CDR2: SQVTM and ANQGSEA. This CDR3 is built from 14 residues.